The 4 T cell receptor beta chains below all came from one sample that was sequenced in a study of blood T cell repertoires in COVID-19 (dated by TCRdb to 2018 to 2021). The library relied on the immunoSEQ multiplex PCR assay. As stored in TCRdb, this immuneACCESS dataset retains in-frame rearrangements with V and J assigned. A fraction of the clones does not appear; measured against another copy, unresolved V genes explain less than half of the discrepancy, and the remainder lacks a known reason. Across this sample there are 87,000 or so clones, with less than 95% seen only once. The ten largest clones take up roughly 6.3% of the sample. The sample was peripheral blood. The source is a man younger than 30 with COVID-19, enrolled during active disease.

This clone was recorded a few times. This chain uses TRBV4-1 with TRBJ2-7, with 8 bases that match TRBD1. Trimming at V came to 1 base and at J to 2 bases, leaving 7 bases not matched to a gene. The germline CDR1 and CDR2 sequences are MGHRA and YSYEKL. This CDR3 contains 16 residues. The CDR3 sequence: CASSQGSDRVTYEQYF. In DNA, the CDR3 is TGCGCCAGCAGCCAAGGTTCGGACAGGGTCACCTACGAGCAGTACTTC.

The chain carries TRBV28 and TRBJ2-7, with TRBD1 matching over 8 bases. V lost 3 bases to trimming and J lost 2 bases; unmatched junction nucleotides: 6. CDR3 size: 15 residues. The germline V gene has CDR1 MDHEN and CDR2 SYDVKM. The CDR3 DNA follows: TGTGCCAGCAGTTTGCAGACAGGGGACGCCTACGAGCAGTACTTC. Residues: CASSLQTGDAYEQYF.

The V gene is TRBV5-8, the J gene TRBJ2-3; 16 bases line up with TRBD2. Germline CDR1 and CDR2: SGHTS and YDEGEE. The ends lost 0 bases at V and 6 bases at J; junction bases unmatched: 7. The CDR3 is made up of 18 amino acids. CDR3 sequence reads: CASSLVGTSGRVTDTQYF. CDR3 DNA: TGTGCCAGCAGCTTGGTCGGGACTAGCGGGAGGGTCACGGATACGCAGTATTTT. The variable domain in full, completed from reference TRBV5-8 and TRBJ2-3, reads EAGVTQSPTHLIKTRGQQATLRCSPISGHTSVYWYQQALGLGLQFLLWYDEGEERNRGNFPPRFSGRQFPNYSSELNVNALELEDSALYLCASSLVGTSGRVTDTQYFGPGTRLTVL.

The chain recombines TRBV6-1 with TRBJ2-7; TRBD1 aligns across 9 bases. Germline V gene data show CDR1 as MNHNS and CDR2 as SASEGT. V shed 2 bases, J shed 6 bases, and the junction held 14 bases outside the gene matches. This CDR3 region has 17 residues. The CDR3 bases are TGTGCCAGCAGTGAAATCCGGCGGGCGGACAGGGGCTCCGAGCAGTACTTC. It yields the protein CASSEIRRADRGSEQYF.